One and the same sample provided the 9 T cell receptor beta chains below, sequenced in a study of T cells in Graves' hyperthyroidism and ophthalmopathy. Template material for amplifying TCR beta CDR3 regions consisted of RNA transcripts. The TCR CDR3 was amplified in a first-round RT-PCR using the HTBI primer set. Each CDR3 protein gets one entry after TCRdb re-called the multiplex PCR reads with MiXCR. The sample records over 45,000 distinct CDR3 sequences, roughly 50% being singletons. Input material: blood. These receptors all come from a woman in her fifties or sixties with Graves' ophthalmopathy.

This clonotype occurred many times. The chain employs TRBV7-9 and TRBJ2-7; 10 bases line up with TRBD1. CDR1 SEHNR and CDR2 FQNEAQ come from the germline V gene (reference sequence). V trimming: 5 bases; J trimming: 1 base; junction bases outside the gene matches: 5. The CDR3 has 15 amino acids. The CDR3: CASSDGQGESYEQYF. The CDR3 nucleotides read TGTGCCAGCAGCGACGGACAGGGGGAATCCTACGAGCAGTACTTC.

This clonotype was recorded at least ten times. This chain uses TRBV7-2 with TRBJ2-3; 7 bases map to TRBD2. The CDR3 loop spans 15 amino acids. Germline CDR1 SGHTA, CDR2 FQGNSA. The J segment lost 1 base and the V segment lost 1 base, leaving 2 bases of the junction unmatched. CDR3 protein: CASSLGGLGTDTQYF. CDR3 nucleotide sequence: TGTGCCAGCAGCTTAGGTGGACTAGGCACAGATACGCAGTATTTT.

This clonotype appeared a single time. At one end, the junction sequence differs from germline, possibly due to a read error. V is TRBV5-1 and J is TRBJ1-5; D perhaps matches TRBD1 (5 bases). There are 15 residues in the CDR3. Germline V gene sequence: CDR1 SGHRS, CDR2 YFSETQ. The DNA of the CDR3 is TGCGCCAGCAGCTTGGGGGGGTTCGGTAATCAGCCCCGGCATTTT. Translating it yields CASSLGGFGNQPRHF.

The chain joins TRBV19 to TRBJ2-1; D may be TRBD1 (5 bases). Trimming took off 4 bases at V and 11 bases at J, with 18 bases between the two ends. Germline lookup yields CDR1 LNHDA and CDR2 SQIVND (reference sequence). This CDR3 is 14 amino acids long. DNA of the CDR3: TGTGCCAGTAGTACTTTGGGGCGGTATAATAAGCAGTTCTTC. It encodes CASSTLGRYNKQFF.

About this clonotype: This likely comes from a read error, as the CDR3 has no conserved phenylalanine or tryptophan at its end. The gene calls are TRBV7-2 and TRBJ2-3, with D possibly being TRBD2 (6 bases). Trimming shortened V by 9 bases and J by 4 bases, and 17 bases separated the two germline ends. CDR1 SGHTA and CDR2 FQGNSA come from the germline V gene. This CDR3 region has 14 residues. The DNA of the CDR3 is TGTGCCAGAAGGCCGGGGGTTGGTCCAGATACGCAGTATATT. Protein: CARRPGVGPDTQYI.

This clonotype appeared many times. The CDR3 spells CASSTNRGWADTQYF. The DNA for the CDR3 is TGTGCCAGCAGCACCAACAGGGGTTGGGCAGATACGCAGTATTTT. The V and J genes are TRBV9 and TRBJ2-3; 7 bases agree with TRBD1. The ends lost 4 bases at V and 4 bases at J; junction bases unmatched: 9. This CDR3 has 15 residues. Looked up from germline, CDR1 is SGDLS and CDR2 is YYNGEE.

Comment on this clonotype: The junction does not match germline at one end; this may be a read error. The rearrangement uses TRBV19 and TRBJ1-5, with 7 bases identical to TRBD1. The CDR3 spans 16 residues. From germline, CDR1 is LNHDA and CDR2 SQIVND (reference sequence). Here the CDR3 DNA reads TGTGCCAGTAGAGGGACAGATACTATAGCAATCAGCCCCAGCAATTTC. Protein product: CASRGTDTIAISPSNF.

In nucleotides, the CDR3 is TGCAGTGCTAGAGTGGGCGGGACCCAGTACTTC. This codes for CSARVGGTQYF. This chain links TRBV20-1 with TRBJ2-5; D is unresolved. Trimming shortened V by 1 base and J by 7 bases, and 7 bases separated the two germline ends. The CDR3 contains 11 residues. Germline V gene data show CDR1 as DFQATT and CDR2 as SNEGSKA (reference sequence).

This clonotype was picked up many times. The chain is built from TRBV6-2 or TRBV6-3 and TRBJ2-5; 7 bases match TRBD2. CDR1 and CDR2 from the germline V gene are MNHEY and SVGEGT. The V and J ends lost 6 bases and 3 bases, in that order; junction bases with no gene match: 13. The CDR3 is 16 amino acids. CDR3 in amino acids: CASSRLSGLGKETQYF. CDR3 sequence (DNA): TGTGCCAGCAGCCGCCTTAGCGGGTTAGGGAAAGAGACCCAGTACTTC.